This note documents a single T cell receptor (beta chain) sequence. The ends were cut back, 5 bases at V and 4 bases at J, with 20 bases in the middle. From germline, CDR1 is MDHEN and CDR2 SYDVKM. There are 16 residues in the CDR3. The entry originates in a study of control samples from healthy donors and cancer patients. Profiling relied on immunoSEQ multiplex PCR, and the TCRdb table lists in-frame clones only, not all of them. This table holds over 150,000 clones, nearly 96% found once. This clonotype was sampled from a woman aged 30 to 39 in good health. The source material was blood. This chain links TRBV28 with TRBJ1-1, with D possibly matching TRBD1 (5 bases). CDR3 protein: CASSPGGVTGRTEAFF. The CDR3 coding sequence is TGTGCCAGCAGTCCCGGAGGGGTCACGGGTCGCACTGAAGCTTTCTTT.